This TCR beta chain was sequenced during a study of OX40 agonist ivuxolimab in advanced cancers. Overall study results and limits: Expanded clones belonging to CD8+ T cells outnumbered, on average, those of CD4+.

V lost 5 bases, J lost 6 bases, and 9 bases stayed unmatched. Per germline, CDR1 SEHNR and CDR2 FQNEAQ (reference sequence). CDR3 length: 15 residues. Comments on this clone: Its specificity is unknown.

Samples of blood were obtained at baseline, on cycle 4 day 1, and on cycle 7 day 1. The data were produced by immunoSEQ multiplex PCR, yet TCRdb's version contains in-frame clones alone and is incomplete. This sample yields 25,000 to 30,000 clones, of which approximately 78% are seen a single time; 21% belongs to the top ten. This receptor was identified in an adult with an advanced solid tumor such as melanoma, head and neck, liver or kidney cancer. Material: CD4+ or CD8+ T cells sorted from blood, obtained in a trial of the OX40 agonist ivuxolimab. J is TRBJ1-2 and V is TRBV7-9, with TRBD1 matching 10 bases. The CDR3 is CASSAGLGTGDGYTF. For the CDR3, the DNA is TGTGCCAGCAGCGCAGGCCTCGGGACAGGGGATGGCTACACCTTC.